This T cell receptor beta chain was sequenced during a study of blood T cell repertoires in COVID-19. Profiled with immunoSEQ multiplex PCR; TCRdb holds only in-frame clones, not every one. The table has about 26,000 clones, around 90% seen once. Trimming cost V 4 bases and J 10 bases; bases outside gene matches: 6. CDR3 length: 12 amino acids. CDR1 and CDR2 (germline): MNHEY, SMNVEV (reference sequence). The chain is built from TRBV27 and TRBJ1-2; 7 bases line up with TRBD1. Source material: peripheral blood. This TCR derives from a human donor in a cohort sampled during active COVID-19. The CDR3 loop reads CASSWTGGAYTF. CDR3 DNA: TGTGCCAGCAGTTGGACAGGCGGGGCCTACACCTTC.